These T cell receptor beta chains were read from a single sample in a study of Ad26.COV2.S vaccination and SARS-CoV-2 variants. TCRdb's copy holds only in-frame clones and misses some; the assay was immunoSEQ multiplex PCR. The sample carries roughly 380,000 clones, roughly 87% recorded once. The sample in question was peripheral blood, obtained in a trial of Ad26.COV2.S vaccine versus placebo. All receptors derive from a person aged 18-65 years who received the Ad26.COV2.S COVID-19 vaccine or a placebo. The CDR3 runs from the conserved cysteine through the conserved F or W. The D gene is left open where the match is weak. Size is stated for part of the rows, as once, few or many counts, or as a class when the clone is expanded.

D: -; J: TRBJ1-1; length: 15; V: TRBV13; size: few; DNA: TGTGCCAGCAGAATAAGAGGGGGTCAGAACACTGAAGCTTTCTTT; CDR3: CASRIRGGQNTEAFF
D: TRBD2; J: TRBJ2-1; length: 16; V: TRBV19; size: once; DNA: TGTGCCAGTAGTGCACAAACAGCGGGGGGTAACAATGAGCAGTTCTTC; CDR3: CASSAQTAGGNNEQFF
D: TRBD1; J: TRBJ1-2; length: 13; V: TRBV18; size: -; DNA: TGTGCCAGCTCAGGGACAGGGCTCTATGGCTACACCTTC; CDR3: CASSGTGLYGYTF
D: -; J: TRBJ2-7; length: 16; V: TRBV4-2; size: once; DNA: TGTGCCAGCAGCCAAGTCTTGGGCCAGCGAAGCTACGAGCAGTACTTC; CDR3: CASSQVLGQRSYEQYF
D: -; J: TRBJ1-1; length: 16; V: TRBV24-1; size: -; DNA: TGTGCCACCAGCCAGGACAGCCGCTTGTTGAACACTGAAGCTTTCTTT; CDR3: CATSQDSRLLNTEAFF
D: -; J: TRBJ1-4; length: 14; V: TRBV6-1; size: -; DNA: TGTGCCAGCAGTGAAGCGGCAGAAGTCGAAAAACTGTTTTTT; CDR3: CASSEAAEVEKLFF
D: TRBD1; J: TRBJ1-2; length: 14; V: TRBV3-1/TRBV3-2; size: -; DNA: TGTGCCAGCAGCCAACTAGGACAGGGGAATGGCTACACCTTC; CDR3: CASSQLGQGNGYTF
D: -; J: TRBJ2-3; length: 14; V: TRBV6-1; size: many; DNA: TGTGCCAGCAGTGAAGCGGTCCGTCCAGATACGCAGTATTTT; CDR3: CASSEAVRPDTQYF
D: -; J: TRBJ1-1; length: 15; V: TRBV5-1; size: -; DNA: TGCGCCAGCAGCTTGGCTACTCCCTTGAACACTGAAGCTTTCTTT; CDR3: CASSLATPLNTEAFF
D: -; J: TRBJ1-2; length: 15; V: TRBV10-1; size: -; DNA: TGCGCCAGCAGAGTCGGACAGTTTTTTAAGTATGGCTACACCTTC; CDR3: CASRVGQFFKYGYTF